This T cell receptor (beta chain) was recovered during a study of CD8 T cells in ankylosing spondylitis. One entry per CDR3 protein results from TCRdb running MiXCR on the 5' RACE reads. The repertoire has under 150,000 distinct CDR3 sequences, over 10% of them found once; the top ten carry around 4.1%. Study-level findings and limits: Blood from ankylosing spondylitis patients appeared to carry a characteristic eight-variant TCR beta motif.

As for this clonotype: Its target is not known.

CDR1 and CDR2 (germline): MDHEN, SYDVKM. The CDR3 has 14 residues. V was trimmed by 6 bases and J by 8 bases, leaving 19 bases between them. The sequence derives from a female donor with ankylosing spondylitis or in good health (not recorded which). Sample: blood, either unsorted or a sorted T cell fraction (not recorded which). This chain connects TRBV28 to TRBJ1-1; D perhaps matches TRBD1 (5 bases). The CDR3 region has the DNA TGTGCCAGCAGCGTAAACCGCAGGGTGACCGAAGCTTTCTTT. Its protein is CASSVNRRVTEAFF.